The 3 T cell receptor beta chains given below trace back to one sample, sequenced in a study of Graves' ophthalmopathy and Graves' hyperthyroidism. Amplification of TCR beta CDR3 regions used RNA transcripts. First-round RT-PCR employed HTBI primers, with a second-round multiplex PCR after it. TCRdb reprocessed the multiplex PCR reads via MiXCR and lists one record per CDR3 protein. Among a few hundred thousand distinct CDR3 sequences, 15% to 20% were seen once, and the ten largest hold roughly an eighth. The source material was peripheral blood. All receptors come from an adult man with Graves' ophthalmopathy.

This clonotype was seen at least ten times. For the CDR3, the DNA is TGTGCCAGCAGTTCAACAAAACAGGGAGAGCAGTACTTC. This codes for CASSSTKQGEQYF. The chain joins TRBV6-2 or TRBV6-3 to TRBJ2-7; perhaps TRBD1 as D (6 bases). Per the germline V gene, CDR1 is MNHEY and CDR2 is SVGEGT. Trimming shortened V by 4 bases and J by 7 bases, and 14 bases separated the two germline ends. The CDR3 is made up of 13 amino acids.

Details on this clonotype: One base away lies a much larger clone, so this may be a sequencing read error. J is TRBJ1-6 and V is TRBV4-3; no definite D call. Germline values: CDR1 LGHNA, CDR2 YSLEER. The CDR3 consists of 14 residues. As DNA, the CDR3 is TGCGCCAGCATCCAAGGCTCCGTACAGAGCCCCCTCCACTTT. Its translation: CASIQGSVQSPLHF.

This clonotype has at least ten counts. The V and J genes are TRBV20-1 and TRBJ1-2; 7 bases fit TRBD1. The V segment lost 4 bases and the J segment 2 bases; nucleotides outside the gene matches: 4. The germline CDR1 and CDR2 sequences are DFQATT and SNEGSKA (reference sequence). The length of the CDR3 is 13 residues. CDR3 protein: CSAIRDSNYGYTF. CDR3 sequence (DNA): TGCAGTGCTATTCGGGACAGCAACTATGGCTACACCTTC.